The rows below give T cell receptor beta chains drawn from one sample of a study of blood T cell repertoires in COVID-19. Assay: immunoSEQ multiplex PCR; the TCRdb copy retains only in-frame clones and omits some. The table lists approximately 300,000 clones, roughly 85% of them singletons. The sequencing sample was made of PBMCs or T cells enriched from blood (not recorded which). These receptors were obtained from a woman aged 30 to 39 who had recovered from COVID-19. The CDR3 runs from the conserved cysteine through the conserved F or W.

17,TRBV7-9,CASSLYRDRRNTGELFF
15,TRBV18,CASSQSRPGNQPQHF
14,TRBV7-9,CASRSDRDPYEQYF
15,TRBV5-4,CASSLGAGGNTEAFF
14,TRBV7-9,CASTISQVYYGYTF
15,TRBV6-5,CASSYSMSVDQPQHF
14,TRBV28,CASSPDRITDTQYF
13,TRBV2,CASRAGPGTEAFF
15,TRBV28,CASSLQGFGTDTQYF
13,TRBV19,CASSWTSRETQYF
15,TRBV6-5,CASSPGREMNTEAFF
13,TRBV7-9,CASSLGQTYGYTF
14,TRBV6-5,CASSWGTVNTEAFF
14,TRBV11-3,CASSLRGAGDEQYF
14,TRBV7-9,CASSLGAGGDTQYF
14,TRBV24-1,CATSDSAALYGYTF
13,TRBV7-2,CASSLDRDTEAFF
17,TRBV4-2,CASSQEGVRASLYGYTF
13,TRBV3-1/TRBV3-2,CASSQVDDYEQYF
17,TRBV7-9,CASSLAPRLRLPNEQFF
16,TRBV28,CASSQYLAGGPDTQYF
13,TRBV6-2/TRBV6-3,CASSYWTNQPQHF
16,TRBV9,CASSVGAGGPSGEQFF
15,TRBV7-6,CASSLGVAGLYEQYF
14,TRBV3-1/TRBV3-2,CASSQDSSTDTQYF
13,TRBV28,CASAGTANQPQHF
15,TRBV10-3,CAISVSGGAQETQYF
14,TRBV28,CASSLYRLTAGYTF
17,TRBV28,CASSLSITGTGSDEQFF
12,TRBV5-5,CASSLAGGPQHF
16,TRBV4-1,CASRQGRGTYNSPLHF
15,TRBV6-2/TRBV6-3,CASSSPGQGNTEAFF
15,TRBV11-2,CASSLMTGDGSPLHF
17,TRBV5-6,CASSLWAGTGGDQPQHF
16,TRBV15,CATSREDRGPYNEQFF
16,TRBV4-1,CASRGEQGDLFGELFF
16,TRBV7-9,CASSAELTGGLYGYTF
14,TRBV3-1/TRBV3-2,CASSRGRAADTQYF
14,TRBV2,CASDLGARTDTQYF
14,TRBV28,CASSLGTENSPLHF
12,TRBV7-2,CASSFQGNTIYF
15,TRBV7-9,CASSAGQNLQETQYF
16,TRBV7-9,CASSDNVNRGKAEAFF
12,TRBV6-5,CASTPFRDTIYF
15,TRBV11-2,CASSLGTYSGVGYTF
11,TRBV7-8,CASSPAYEQYF
14,TRBV27,CASTARGQGREQYF
14,TRBV19,CASRRQLLNTEAFF
16,TRBV28,CASSLGGVSMNTEAFF
17,TRBV5-8,CASSLAAGSQNTGELFF
13,TRBV12-3/TRBV12-4,CASSLQGYQPQHF
14,TRBV7-8,CASSLQVSSYEQYF